These 26 T cell receptor beta chains originate from one sample sequenced in a study of blood T cell repertoires in COVID-19. Measured with immunoSEQ multiplex PCR; TCRdb has only the in-frame clones, and not every one. Counted here are approximately 190,000 clones, less than 85% occurring once; the ten biggest clones make up about 5.5%. Material for sequencing was PBMCs or T cells enriched from blood (not recorded which). Receptor source: a woman aged 55 to 70 with acute COVID-19.

The chain employs TRBV6-8 and TRBJ2-5, with TRBD2 matching 9 bases. The length of the CDR3 is 17 residues. Germline loops: CDR1 MNHGY, CDR2 SAAAGT. V was clipped by 0 bases and J by 5 bases; unmatched bases: 10. Here the CDR3 reads CASSYSRREGRWETQYF. As DNA, the CDR3 is TGTGCCAGCAGTTACTCGAGGCGGGAGGGCCGGTGGGAGACCCAGTACTTC.

This rearrangement joins TRBV7-6 to TRBJ1-6; 8 bases fit TRBD1. The trim removed 2 bases at V and 5 bases at J, leaving 5 bases unmatched. The CDR3 totals 16 residues. CDR1 is SGHVS and CDR2 is FNYEAQ in the germline V gene. The CDR3 DNA follows: TGTGCCAGCAGCTTATCCGGACAGGGAGATAATTCACCCCTCCACTTT. Translating gives CASSLSGQGDNSPLHF. The variable domain in full, with the rest retrieved from reference TRBV7-6 and TRBJ1-6, is GAGVSQSPRYKVTKRGQDVALRCDPISGHVSLYWYRQALGQGPEFLTYFNYEAQQDKSGLPNDRFSAERPEGSISTLTIQRTEQRDSAMYRCASSLSGQGDNSPLHFGNGTRLTVT.

This CDR3 is CASRIQGGTQYF. The CDR3, as DNA: TGTGCCAGTAGGATCCAGGGAGGTACGCAGTATTTT. This rearrangement joins TRBV19 to TRBJ2-3, with a weak D call TRBD2 (6 bases). Trimming stripped 6 bases from V and 8 bases from J, with 12 bases between. CDR3 length equals 12 residues. The germline V gene has CDR1 LNHDA and CDR2 SQIVND (reference sequence).

Regarding this clone: Other DNA sequences in this specimen translate into the identical CDR3. The V gene is TRBV14, the J gene TRBJ1-2; 7 bases are shared with TRBD1. The CDR3 covers 13 residues. The ends lost 2 bases at V and 14 bases at J; junction bases unmatched: 11. Germline V gene lookup returns CDR1 SGHDN and CDR2 FVKESK. CDR3 coding DNA: TGTGCCAGCAGCCAAACCCGACAGGGAAGGGAGACCTTC. Protein sequence: CASSQTRQGRETF. The full variable domain, in which reference TRBV14 and TRBJ1-2 provide the parts outside the CDR3, is EAGVTQFPSHSVIEKGQTVTLRCDPISGHDNLYWYRRVMGKEIKFLLHFVKESKQDESGMPNNRFLAERTGGTYSTLKVQPAELEDSGVYFCASSQTRQGRETFGSGTRLTVV.

V gene TRBV10-3 combines with J gene TRBJ1-1; D is undetermined. The V gene's germline CDR1 is ENHRY and CDR2 SYGVKD. V was cut by 5 bases and J by 2 bases, with 12 bases left in between. The CDR3 has 14 amino acids. CDR3 amino acids: CAISNELENTEAFF. The CDR3 DNA reads as TGTGCCATCAGTAACGAGTTAGAAAACACTGAAGCTTTCTTT.

The V and J genes are TRBV19 and TRBJ1-1; D uncertain. Per germline, CDR1 LNHDA and CDR2 SQIVND (reference sequence). The CDR3 has 11 amino acids. V was clipped by 4 bases and J by 7 bases, with 7 bases between them. In DNA, the CDR3 is TGTGCCAGTAGTACATCAGATGAAGCTTTCTTT. It specifies CASSTSDEAFF. The full variable domain, with the rest looked up from reference TRBV19 and TRBJ1-1, is DGGITQSPKYLFRKEGQNVTLSCEQNLNHDAMYWYRQDPGQGLRLIYYSQIVNDFQKGDIAEGYSVSREKKESFPLTVTSAQKNPTAFYLCASSTSDEAFFGQGTRLTVV.

V and J are TRBV30 and TRBJ1-1; D might be TRBD1 (6 bases). The germline V gene encodes CDR1 GTSNPN and CDR2 SVGIG (reference sequence). The CDR3 has 16 residues. V dropped 0 bases and J dropped 0 bases, with 14 bases sitting between them. The CDR3 DNA reads TGTGCCTGGAGTGTAATCAAAGGGGGATTGAACACTGAAGCTTTCTTT. Protein product: CAWSVIKGGLNTEAFF.

The chain carries TRBV10-3 and TRBJ1-1; D not resolved. V was cut by 2 bases and J by 4 bases, with 11 bases left in between. The germline gives CDR1 ENHRY, CDR2 SYGVKD. The CDR3 totals 14 residues. The CDR3, as DNA: TGTGCCATCAGTGAGATTTACAGTAGCACTGAAGCTTTCTTT. It yields the protein CAISEIYSSTEAFF.

This clone was seen ten or more times. This chain links TRBV29-1 with TRBJ2-5; D is perhaps TRBD1 (6 bases). The CDR3 runs 15 residues. Germline V gene data show CDR1 as SQVTM and CDR2 as ANQGSEA. V dropped 2 bases and J dropped 4 bases, with 17 bases sitting between them. The CDR3 sequence: CSVEPPTGWGETQYF. The CDR3 nucleotides read TGCAGCGTTGAACCCCCTACAGGGTGGGGAGAGACCCAGTACTTC. Full variable domain (rest looked up from reference TRBV29-1 and TRBJ2-5): SAVISQKPSRDICQRGTSLTIQCQVDSQVTMMFWYRQQPGQSLTLIATANQGSEATYESGFVIDKFPISRPNLTFSTLTVSNMSPEDSSIYLCSVEPPTGWGETQYFGPGTRLLVL.

The CDR3 protein is CATSQTGVITEAFF. CDR3 in DNA: TGTGCCACCAGCCAGACAGGGGTGATCACTGAAGCTTTCTTT. The genes are TRBV24-1 and TRBJ1-1; the match to TRBD1 covers 8 bases. Unmatched junction bases numbered 7, after V lost 7 bases and J lost 4 bases. Germline V gene lookup returns CDR1 KGHDR and CDR2 SFDVKD. This CDR3 is 14 amino acids long.

This chain links TRBV7-9 with TRBJ2-3, with a tentative D call TRBD2 (5 bases). The V gene lost 5 bases and the J gene lost 2 bases, with 8 bases spanning the gap. Looked up from germline, CDR1 is SEHNR and CDR2 is FQNEAQ (reference sequence). The CDR3 contains 13 residues. CDR3 bases: TGTGCCAGCAGCCGGGATCCCACAGATACGCAGTATTTT. It specifies CASSRDPTDTQYF. The full variable domain, rest sourced from reference TRBV7-9 and TRBJ2-3, is DTGVSQNPRHKITKRGQNVTFRCDPISEHNRLYWYRQTLGQGPEFLTYFQNEAQLEKSRLLSDRFSAERPKGSFSTLEIQRTEQGDSAMYLCASSRDPTDTQYFGPGTRLTVL.

The chain recombines TRBV30 with TRBJ1-1; D unclear. The germline CDR1 and CDR2 sequences are GTSNPN and SVGIG (reference sequence). The CDR3 contains 14 residues. V was pared by 4 bases and J by 5 bases, with 17 bases between. CDR3 loop: CAWITDLRATEAFF. In nucleotides, the CDR3 is TGTGCCTGGATCACCGACCTGAGGGCGACTGAAGCTTTCTTT.

V usage is TRBV9 and J usage is TRBJ1-1, with D tentatively TRBD1 (6 bases). Between the trimmed V and J ends, which lost 2 bases and 6 bases, there was a span of 14 bases. The germline V gene encodes CDR1 SGDLS and CDR2 YYNGEE. The length of the CDR3 is 14 residues. CDR3 DNA: TGTGCCAGCAGCGTGGACGGGGGGCACGCTGAAGCTTTCTTT. As protein: CASSVDGGHAEAFF.

The rearrangement uses TRBV6-6 and TRBJ2-7; 12 positions agree with TRBD2. After removal of 4 bases from V and 7 bases from J, the junction contained 8 bases not matched to a gene. There are 15 residues in the CDR3. The germline gives CDR1 MNHNY, CDR2 SVGAGI (reference sequence). CDR3 sequence reads: CASSFPTSGRYEQYF. CDR3 bases: TGTGCCAGCAGTTTCCCGACTAGCGGGAGATATGAGCAGTACTTC.

This clone was seen a single time. J is TRBJ2-7 and V is TRBV5-8, with 11 bases aligning to TRBD2. From germline, CDR1 is SGHTS and CDR2 YDEGEE. CDR3 size: 17 residues. J was trimmed by 1 base and V by 3 bases; bases with no gene match: 9. This chain's CDR3 is CASSSGTSGIRSYEQYF. DNA of the CDR3: TGTGCCAGCAGCTCAGGGACTAGCGGTATTAGGTCCTACGAGCAGTACTTC.

The chain joins TRBV18 to TRBJ2-5; 7 nucleotides align to TRBD2. The CDR3 sequence is 14 residues long. Germline trimming cut 6 bases from V and 0 bases from J; bases unmatched to any gene: 4. CDR1 and CDR2 from the germline V gene are KGHSH and LQKENI. CDR3 DNA sequence: TGTGCCAGCTCCTCCGGACTAGACCAAGAGACCCAGTACTTC. It specifies CASSSGLDQETQYF.

This chain connects TRBV7-2 to TRBJ1-2, with TRBD1 as a possible D gene (6 bases). The CDR3 spans 14 residues. Germline loops: CDR1 SGHTA, CDR2 FQGNSA. The ends were cut back, 5 bases at V and 2 bases at J, with 12 bases in the middle. In nucleotides, the CDR3 is TGTGCCAGCAGCCCCCTGACAGGAAACTATGGCTACACCTTC. It is translated as CASSPLTGNYGYTF. The complete variable domain, with remaining parts taken from reference TRBV7-2 and TRBJ1-2, reads GAGVSQSPSNKVTEKGKDVELRCDPISGHTALYWYRQSLGQGLEFLIYFQGNSAPDKSGLPSDRFSAERTGGSVSTLTIQRTQQEDSAVYLCASSPLTGNYGYTFGSGTRLTVV.

The chain uses TRBV6-5 and TRBJ2-1; D call uncertain. Germline-derived CDR1 and CDR2 are MNHEY and SVGAGI. Trimming cost V 5 bases and J 5 bases, with 13 bases left between them. The CDR3 runs 14 residues. Here the CDR3 DNA reads TGTGCCAGCAGTCGGTCCGCCACCAACAATGAGCAGTTCTTC. Its translation is CASSRSATNNEQFF.

The sample holds one count of this clone. V gene TRBV3-1 (or the pseudogene TRBV3-2) combines with J gene TRBJ2-4, with TRBD2 matching 10 bases. Unmatched junction bases numbered 16, after V lost 4 bases and J lost 1 base. Germline V CDR1 and CDR2: LGHDT, YNNKEL (reference sequence). There are 20 residues in the CDR3. CDR3 region: CASSPVLSSGRFSAKNIQYF. DNA of the CDR3: TGTGCCAGCAGCCCGGTCCTGAGTAGCGGGAGGTTTTCGGCCAAAAACATTCAGTACTTC.

This clone was found a few times. The J gene is TRBJ2-7, the V gene TRBV2; 10 bases align to TRBD2. Trimming at V came to 2 bases and at J to 9 bases, leaving 1 base not matched to a gene. Germline values: CDR1 SNHLY, CDR2 FYNNEI. CDR3 length: 12 residues. CDR3: CASSERTSGQYF. CDR3 sequence (DNA): TGTGCCAGCAGTGAAAGGACTAGCGGGCAGTACTTC.

V gene TRBV3-1 (or the pseudogene TRBV3-2) combines with J gene TRBJ1-3; no clear D. V was pared by 1 base and J by 1 base, with 5 bases between. There are 14 residues in the CDR3. CDR1 is LGHDT and CDR2 is YNNKEL in the germline V gene (reference sequence). CDR3 DNA sequence: TGTGCCAGCAGCCAAGCCGGTTCTGGAAACACCATATATTTT. This encodes CASSQAGSGNTIYF.

The J gene is TRBJ2-3, the V gene TRBV15; TRBD2 is a possible D gene (6 bases). Deletions cut 1 base from V and 6 bases from J, with 17 bases between. CDR1 and CDR2 (germline): LNHNV, YYDKDF (reference sequence). The length of the CDR3 is 16 residues. This chain's CDR3 is CATSRGLAVVGDTQYF. The CDR3 DNA is TGTGCCACCAGCAGAGGTTTAGCGGTGGTGGGTGATACGCAGTATTTT.

This clone was detected only once. The chain is built from TRBV10-2 and TRBJ2-3; the D gene is possibly TRBD2 (5 bases). Trimming removed 0 bases from V and 8 bases from J, with 9 bases in between. Germline V gene data show CDR1 as WSHSY and CDR2 as SAAADI. This CDR3 contains 13 residues. CDR3 bases: TGCGCCAGCAGTGAGTCGATCGAGGGTACGCAGTATTTT. It codes for CASSESIEGTQYF.

This CDR3 reads CASSENQGREKLFF. In nucleotides, the CDR3 is TGTGCCAGCAGTGAGAACCAGGGGAGAGAAAAACTGTTTTTT. J is TRBJ1-4 and V is TRBV6-1, with D possibly matching TRBD1 (6 bases). V lost 3 bases to trimming and J lost 8 bases, with 13 bases between them. Germline CDR1 and CDR2: MNHNS and SASEGT. This CDR3 comprises 14 residues.

The gene calls are TRBV2 and TRBJ1-1; tentative D call: TRBD1 (5 bases). The CDR3 sequence is 17 residues long. The V end was cut by 8 bases, the J end by 1 base, with 23 bases between. The germline V gene has CDR1 SNHLY and CDR2 FYNNEI. The CDR3 here is CASPNRLTARTNTEAFF. CDR3 in DNA: TGTGCCAGCCCGAACCGCCTGACAGCACGGACGAACACTGAAGCTTTCTTT.

The chain joins TRBV18 to TRBJ1-6, with TRBD1 matching 8 bases. CDR3 length equals 17 residues. CDR1 and CDR2 (germline): KGHSH, LQKENI. J lost 10 bases, V lost 4 bases, and 15 bases had no gene match. CDR3 DNA: TGTGCCAGCTCACAGGCAGCCCAGGACAGGGCTGGGTCACCCCTCCACTTT. It codes for CASSQAAQDRAGSPLHF.